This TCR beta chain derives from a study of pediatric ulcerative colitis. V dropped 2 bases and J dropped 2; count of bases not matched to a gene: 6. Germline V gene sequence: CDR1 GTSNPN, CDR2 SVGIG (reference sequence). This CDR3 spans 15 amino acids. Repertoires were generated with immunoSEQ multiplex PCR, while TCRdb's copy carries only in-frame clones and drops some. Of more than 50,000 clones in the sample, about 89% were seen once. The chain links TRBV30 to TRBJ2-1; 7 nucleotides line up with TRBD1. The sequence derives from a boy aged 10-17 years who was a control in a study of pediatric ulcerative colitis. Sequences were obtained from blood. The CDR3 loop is CAWSQGQSTYNEQFF. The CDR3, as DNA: TGTGCCTGGAGTCAGGGACAGTCCACCTACAATGAGCAGTTCTTC.